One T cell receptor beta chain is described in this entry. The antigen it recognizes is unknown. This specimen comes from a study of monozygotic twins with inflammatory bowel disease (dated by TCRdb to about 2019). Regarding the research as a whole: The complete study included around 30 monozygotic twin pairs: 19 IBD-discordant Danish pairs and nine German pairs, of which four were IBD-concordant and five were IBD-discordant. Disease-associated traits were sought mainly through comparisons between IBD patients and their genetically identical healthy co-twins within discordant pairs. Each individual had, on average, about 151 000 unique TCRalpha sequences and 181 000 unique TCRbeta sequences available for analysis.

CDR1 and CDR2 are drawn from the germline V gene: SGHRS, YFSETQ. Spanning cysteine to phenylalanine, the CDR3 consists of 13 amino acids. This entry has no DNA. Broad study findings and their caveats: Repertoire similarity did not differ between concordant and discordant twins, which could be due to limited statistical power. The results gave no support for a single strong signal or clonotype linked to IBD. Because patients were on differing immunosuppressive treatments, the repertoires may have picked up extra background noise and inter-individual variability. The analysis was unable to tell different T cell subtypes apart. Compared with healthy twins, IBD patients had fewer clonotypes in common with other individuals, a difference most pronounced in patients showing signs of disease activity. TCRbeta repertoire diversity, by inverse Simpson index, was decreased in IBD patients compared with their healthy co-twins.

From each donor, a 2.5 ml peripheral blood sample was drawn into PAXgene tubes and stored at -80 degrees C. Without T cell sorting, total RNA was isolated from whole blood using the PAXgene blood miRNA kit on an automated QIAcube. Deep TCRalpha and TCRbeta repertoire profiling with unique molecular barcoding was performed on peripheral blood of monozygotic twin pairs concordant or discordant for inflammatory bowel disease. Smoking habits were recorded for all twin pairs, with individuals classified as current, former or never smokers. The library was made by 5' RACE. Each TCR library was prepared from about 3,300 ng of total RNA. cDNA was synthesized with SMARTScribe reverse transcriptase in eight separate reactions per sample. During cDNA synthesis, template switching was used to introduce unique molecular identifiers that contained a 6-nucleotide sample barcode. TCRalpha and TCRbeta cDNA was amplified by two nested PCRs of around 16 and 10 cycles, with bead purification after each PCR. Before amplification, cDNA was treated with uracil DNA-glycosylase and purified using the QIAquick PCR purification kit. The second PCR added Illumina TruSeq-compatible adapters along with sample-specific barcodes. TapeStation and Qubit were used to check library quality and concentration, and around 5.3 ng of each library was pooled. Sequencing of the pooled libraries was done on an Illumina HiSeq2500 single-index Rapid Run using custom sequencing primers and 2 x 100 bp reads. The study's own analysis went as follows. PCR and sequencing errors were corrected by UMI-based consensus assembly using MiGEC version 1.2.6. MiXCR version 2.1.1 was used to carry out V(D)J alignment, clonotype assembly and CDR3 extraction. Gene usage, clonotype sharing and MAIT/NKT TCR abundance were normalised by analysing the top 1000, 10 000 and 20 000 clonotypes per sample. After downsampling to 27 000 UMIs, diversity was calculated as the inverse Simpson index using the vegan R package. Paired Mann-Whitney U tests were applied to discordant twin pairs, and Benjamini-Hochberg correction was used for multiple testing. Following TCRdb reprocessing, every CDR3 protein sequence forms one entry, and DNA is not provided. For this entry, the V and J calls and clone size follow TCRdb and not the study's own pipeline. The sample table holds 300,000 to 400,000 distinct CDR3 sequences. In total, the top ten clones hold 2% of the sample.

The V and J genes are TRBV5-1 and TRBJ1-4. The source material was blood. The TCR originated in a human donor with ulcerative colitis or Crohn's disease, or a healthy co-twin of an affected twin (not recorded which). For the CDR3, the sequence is CASIGQANEKLFF.